The 24 T cell receptor beta chains given below trace back to one sample, sequenced in a study of T cell responses to AZD1222 COVID-19 vaccine. TCRdb's copy holds only in-frame clones and misses some; the assay was immunoSEQ multiplex PCR. Of some 79,000 clones in the sample, about 78% were seen once. Sample: peripheral blood, taken 28 days after the second AZD1222 dose. The origin of the receptors is an adult who received the AZD1222 COVID-19 vaccine.

V usage is TRBV27 and J usage is TRBJ2-3; D is possibly TRBD1 (5 bases). Trimming removed 0 bases from V and 1 base from J, with 14 bases in between. The germline V gene encodes CDR1 MNHEY and CDR2 SMNVEV (reference sequence). This CDR3 has 17 residues. This CDR3 is CASSLSSLAGRTDTQYF. CDR3 sequence (DNA): TGTGCCAGCAGTTTATCTTCGTTGGCAGGGCGCACAGATACGCAGTATTTT.

This chain connects TRBV19 to TRBJ1-2, with unresolved D. The V and J ends lost 1 base and 0 bases respectively, with 6 bases between them. The CDR3 loop spans 14 amino acids. From germline, CDR1 is LNHDA and CDR2 SQIVND (reference sequence). CDR3 DNA sequence: TGTGCCAGTAGTATAGCATCCTCTAACTATGGCTACACCTTC. Its translation is CASSIASSNYGYTF.

This rearrangement joins TRBV18 to TRBJ2-7; possibly TRBD1 for D (7 bases). V shed 3 bases and J shed 7 bases, with 16 bases lying between them. Germline assignment: CDR1 KGHSH and CDR2 LQKENI. The CDR3 covers 14 residues. The CDR3 DNA is TGTGCCAGCTCACCGGGGGCAGGGGGGCCGGAGCAGTACTTC. This translates into CASSPGAGGPEQYF.

V gene TRBV9 combines with J gene TRBJ2-5; D possibly corresponds to TRBD2 (5 bases). The V and J ends lost 3 bases and 4 bases respectively, with 13 bases between them. Per the germline V gene, CDR1 is SGDLS and CDR2 is YYNGEE. The CDR3 contains 14 residues. The CDR3 reads CASSATSTGETQYF. CDR3 nucleotide sequence: TGTGCCAGCAGCGCCACTAGTACGGGAGAGACCCAGTACTTC. The whole variable domain, remainder taken from reference TRBV9 and TRBJ2-5, is DSGVTQTPKHLITATGQRVTLRCSPRSGDLSVYWYQQSLDQGLQFLIQYYNGEERAKGNILERFSAQQFPDLHSELNLSSLELGDSALYFCASSATSTGETQYFGPGTRLLVL.

This chain links TRBV30 with TRBJ1-1, with D possibly matching TRBD1 (6 bases). Germline CDR1 reads GTSNPN; CDR2 reads SVGIG (reference sequence). With 4 bases removed from V and 1 base from J, the gap between germline ends came to 13 bases. This CDR3 is built from 14 residues. The CDR3 loop reads CAWKGEGRNTEAFF. The CDR3 region has the DNA TGTGCCTGGAAGGGGGAGGGCCGGAACACTGAAGCTTTCTTT.

The CDR3 is CASSLWQDDGSDTQYF. CDR3 nucleotides: TGTGCCAGCAGTTTATGGCAGGATGATGGATCAGATACGCAGTATTTT. The chain couples TRBV27 to TRBJ2-3; D gene ambiguous. V was cut by 1 base and J by 4 bases, with 15 bases left in between. The length of the CDR3 is 16 residues. CDR1 MNHEY and CDR2 SMNVEV come from the germline V gene (reference sequence).

CDR3 bases: TGTGCCACCAGTGACCGGGACAGGGGTGATCAGCCCCAGCATTTT. Amino acids: CATSDRDRGDQPQHF. The J gene is TRBJ1-5, the V gene TRBV24-1; the match to TRBD1 covers 10 bases. This CDR3 contains 15 residues. With V trimmed by 4 bases and J by 5 bases, 4 bases remained unmatched. Germline V gene lookup returns CDR1 KGHDR and CDR2 SFDVKD.

The chain uses TRBV19 and TRBJ2-6, with D perhaps being TRBD1 or TRBD2 (7 bases each). Germline-derived CDR1 and CDR2 are LNHDA and SQIVND (reference sequence). V lost 0 bases to trimming and J lost 4 bases, with 28 bases between them. This CDR3 has 22 amino acids. The CDR3 protein is CASSIDKITVWEGATGANVLTF. CDR3 nucleotide sequence: TGTGCCAGTAGTATAGATAAAATTACGGTTTGGGAGGGGGCTACGGGGGCCAACGTCCTGACTTTC.

This chain uses TRBV7-3 with TRBJ2-3, with a possible D match to TRBD2 (7 bases). Germline V CDR1 and CDR2: SGHTA, FQGTGA. Between the trimmed V and J ends, which lost 5 bases and 0 bases, there was a span of 12 bases. The CDR3 has 15 residues. CDR3 residues: CASSRGARSTDTQYF. The CDR3 DNA sequence: TGTGCCAGCAGCCGGGGGGCGAGGAGCACAGATACGCAGTATTTT.

This clone occurred once. The genes are TRBV6-2 or TRBV6-3 and TRBJ2-2, with 10 nucleotides matching TRBD2. V lost 1 base, J lost 3 bases, and 5 bases stayed unmatched. The CDR3 covers 17 residues. CDR1 is MNHEY and CDR2 is SVGEGT in the germline V gene. As DNA, the CDR3 is TGTGCCAGCAGTTACTTCATGCTAGCGGGGGACACCGGGGAGCTGTTTTTT. It specifies CASSYFMLAGDTGELFF.

This clone was counted once. The chain has TRBV5-1 and TRBJ2-5; possible D gene TRBD2, 5 bases. The V and J ends lost 2 bases and 1 base respectively, with 9 bases between them. The CDR3 sequence is 14 residues long. CDR1 SGHRS and CDR2 YFSETQ come from the germline V gene. The CDR3, as DNA: TGCGCCAGCAGCTTCGGACTGGGCCAAGAGACCCAGTACTTC. It is translated as CASSFGLGQETQYF.

The chain uses TRBV19 and TRBJ2-7, with 9 bases aligning to TRBD1. Germline V CDR1 and CDR2: LNHDA, SQIVND (reference sequence). V shed 5 bases and J 7 bases; nucleotides not matched to a gene: 9. There are 14 residues in the CDR3. DNA for the CDR3: TGTGCCAGTAGTTTCACCGGGACAGGGAGGGAGCAGTACTTC. Residues: CASSFTGTGREQYF.

The J gene is TRBJ2-7, the V gene TRBV5-1; possibly TRBD2 for D (6 bases). The germline CDR1 and CDR2 sequences are SGHRS and YFSETQ. The CDR3 covers 14 residues. The V and J ends lost 0 bases and 6 bases respectively, with 13 bases between them. This CDR3 reads CASSLAVGGSEQYF. DNA of the CDR3: TGCGCCAGCAGCTTGGCGGTTGGAGGGTCCGAGCAGTACTTC.

CDR3 in DNA: TGTGCCAGCAGTTACAACCCGACCGCCACCGGGGAGCTGTTTTTT. It yields the protein CASSYNPTATGELFF. V and J are TRBV6-2 or TRBV6-3 and TRBJ2-2; D ambiguous. V gave up 2 bases and J gave up 4 bases, with 11 bases separating them. Germline CDR1 and CDR2: MNHEY and SVGEGT. The CDR3 totals 15 residues.

The V call is TRBV7-2, the J call TRBJ2-7; 10 bases align to TRBD2. Losses at the gene ends were 3 bases for V and 3 bases for J; bases not matched to a gene: 8. Germline CDR1 is SGHTA and CDR2 is FQGNSA. The CDR3 has 16 amino acids. The CDR3 DNA follows: TGTGCCAGCAGCTTCGCTAGGGCTAGCGGGGGCTACGAGCAGTACTTC. This gives the protein CASSFARASGGYEQYF.

J is TRBJ1-1 and V is TRBV11-3; D is perhaps TRBD1 (5 bases). V was trimmed by 6 bases and J by 5 bases, leaving 19 bases between them. Germline V gives CDR1 SGHNT, CDR2 YENEEA. The CDR3 is 15 amino acids. The CDR3 loop is CASSHSGLGGTEAFF. The CDR3 DNA is TGTGCCAGCAGTCATTCGGGACTCGGAGGGACTGAAGCTTTCTTT.

This chain connects TRBV19 to TRBJ2-1, with unresolved D. V was pared by 7 bases and J by 10 bases, with 17 bases between. There are 13 residues in the CDR3. Germline V lookup: CDR1 LNHDA, CDR2 SQIVND (reference sequence). CDR3 sequence: CASTLNGLAEQFF. CDR3 in DNA: TGTGCCAGTACCCTCAACGGTCTGGCAGAGCAGTTCTTC.

This clone has just one count. This chain links TRBV28 with TRBJ1-2; 7 nucleotides line up with TRBD1. Germline CDR1 is MDHEN and CDR2 is SYDVKM. The CDR3 sequence is 13 residues long. The V and J ends lost 4 bases and 5 bases, in that order; junction bases with no gene match: 4. The CDR3 sequence: CASSSNRGYGYTF. The CDR3 DNA reads as TGTGCCAGCAGTTCAAACAGGGGTTATGGCTACACCTTC.

V usage is TRBV2 and J usage is TRBJ2-3, with 11 nucleotides matching TRBD1. J was trimmed by 3 bases and V by 4 bases; bases with no gene match: 12. CDR1 is SNHLY, CDR2 FYNNEI, per germline. The CDR3 has 18 residues. CDR3 amino acids: CASSVDRTGGHWTDTQYF. The CDR3 bases are TGTGCCAGCAGTGTGGATCGGACAGGGGGCCATTGGACAGATACGCAGTATTTT.

The gene calls are TRBV5-8 and TRBJ1-2; D possibly corresponds to TRBD1 (5 bases). Germline V gene data show CDR1 as SGHTS and CDR2 as YDEGEE. V lost 8 bases to trimming and J lost 4 bases, with 9 bases between them. CDR3 length: 11 amino acids. CDR3 amino acids: CASPQAYGYTF. The CDR3 DNA reads as TGTGCCAGTCCACAGGCCTATGGCTACACCTTC.

The gene calls are TRBV19 and TRBJ2-3, with unresolved D. This CDR3 region has 14 residues. The germline V gene has CDR1 LNHDA and CDR2 SQIVND (reference sequence). With 1 base removed from V and 0 bases from J, the gap between germline ends came to 5 bases. The CDR3 DNA follows: TGTGCCAGTAGTATAGCCTCTAGCACAGATACGCAGTATTTT. Its translation: CASSIASSTDTQYF.

The V call is TRBV20-1, the J call TRBJ1-2; D may be TRBD1 (5 bases). Trimming took off 3 bases at V and 4 bases at J, with 15 bases between the two ends. CDR3 length: 14 residues. Germline CDR1 and CDR2: DFQATT and SNEGSKA (reference sequence). In nucleotides, the CDR3 is TGCAGTGCTAGTGCTGGGACGAACATCTATGGCTACACCTTC. It encodes CSASAGTNIYGYTF.

The rearrangement links TRBV28 to TRBJ2-2, with 12 bases matching TRBD2. The germline CDR1 and CDR2 sequences are MDHEN and SYDVKM. V was clipped by 8 bases and J by 1 base; unmatched bases: 8. The CDR3 runs to 17 residues. CDR3 DNA: TGTGCCAGCCTACATCCGGGACTAGCGGGGAACACCGGGGAGCTGTTTTTT. Its protein is CASLHPGLAGNTGELFF.

J is TRBJ2-6 and V is TRBV9, with 8 bases identical to TRBD1. Germline values: CDR1 SGDLS, CDR2 YYNGEE. The length of the CDR3 is 17 residues. V trimming: 1 base; J trimming: 0 bases; junction bases outside the gene matches: 3. The CDR3 reads CASSVRTGISGANVLTF. The DNA of the CDR3 is TGTGCCAGCAGCGTAAGGACAGGGATCTCTGGGGCCAACGTCCTGACTTTC.